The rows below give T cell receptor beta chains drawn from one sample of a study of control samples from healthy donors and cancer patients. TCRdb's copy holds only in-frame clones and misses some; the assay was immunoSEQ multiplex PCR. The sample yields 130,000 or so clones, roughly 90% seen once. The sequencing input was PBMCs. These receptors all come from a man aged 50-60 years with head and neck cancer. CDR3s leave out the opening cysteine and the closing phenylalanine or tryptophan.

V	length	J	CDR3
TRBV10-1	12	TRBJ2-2	ASSERLYTGELF
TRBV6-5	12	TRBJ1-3	ASNTGISGNTIY
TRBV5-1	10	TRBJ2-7	ASSRLGPEQY
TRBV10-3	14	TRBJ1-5	ATPHDRDQANQPQH
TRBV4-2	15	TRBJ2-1	ASSRGMAGIHKDEQF
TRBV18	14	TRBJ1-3	ASSPREELSGNTIY
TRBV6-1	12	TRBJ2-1	ASSEAGRDNEQF
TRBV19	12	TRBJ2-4	ATLQVGEKNIQY
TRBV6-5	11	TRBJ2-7	ASRGGGYGWEY
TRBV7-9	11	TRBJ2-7	ASSSLLDYEQY